This record concerns one T cell receptor (beta chain) sequence. Its antigen target is currently unknown. Nothing much larger sits one base from this clone, and base qualities are not available. This entry comes from a study of neoadjuvant anti-PD-1 for oral cavity cancer (dated by TCRdb to 2020 to 2022). General notes on the study: Before undergoing curative-intent surgical resection, most patients got three to four biweekly nivolumab doses at 3 mg/kg. The parent correlative cohort had about eleven patients and a response rate of 30% to 35%. A fourth nivolumab dose was given around day 43 to patients without progression, and definitive surgical resection was performed in those patients on days 50-56. Patients with complete response, partial response or stable disease by RECIST 1.1 were defined as responders, whereas patients with progression were defined as non-responders. Points the paper makes about the study in general: Greater tumor shrinkage was correlated with larger post-treatment sizes of preexisting intratumoral clones, suggesting that expansion of preexisting clones contributed to response. Higher pretreatment blood Treg/Th17 ratios correlated with both higher pretreatment blood TCRbeta clonality and lower post-treatment tumor TCRbeta clonality. The TCR analyses had only three patients in each response group, and the authors called for validation in larger cohorts.

For survey sequencing of tumor libraries, mostly roughly 5 ug of input genomic DNA was used, and two replicates were run per sample. Following the manufacturer's instructions, the team built TCRbeta libraries using the immunoSEQ hsTCRbeta kit. An Illumina NovaSeq 6000 S4 flow cell was used to sequence the final libraries, which had first been combined to 3 nM. Regarding the original processing steps: The immunoSEQ Analyzer handled quality control and preprocessing of the raw data. The analysis was restricted to productive rearrangements, with each unique CDR3 amino acid sequence defining a clonotype. Repertoire clonality was estimated as the Gini-Simpson index, which was calculated using the R package tcR. Gini indices were compared with Student's t test, and associations with tumor size change were assessed by Pearson correlation. Not all clones reach the TCRdb copy of this immuneACCESS table, which keeps in-frame sequences only. Checked studies attribute under half of the gap to unresolved V genes and leave the rest unexplained. That table gives V, J and clone size, and the DNA gave D and trimming. Counted in this sample were 37,000 or so clones; roughly 35% of them appeared once. The ten top clones hold approximately 15% of the sample.

Interpreted using the paper, the time point label stands for: after neoadjuvant nivolumab, at surgical resection. None of the patients had received prior systemic or radiation treatment, and all were newly diagnosed with stage II-IVA oral cavity squamous cell carcinoma. The cohort consisted of patients with HPV-negative, locally advanced oral cavity squamous cell carcinoma. Samples came from a longitudinal correlative study of a single-arm phase II trial of neoadjuvant nivolumab in oral cavity squamous cell carcinoma. Genomic DNA-based TCRbeta sequencing was performed on subject-matched pre- and post-treatment PBMCs and tumors from three responders and three non-responders. The Maxwell RSC DNA from Tissue kit was used to isolate genomic DNA from tumor tissue. This sequence originates from a person aged 35-79 years with oral cavity squamous cell carcinoma. This material consisted of tumor tissue, taken after nivolumab (anti-PD-1) treatment.

The nucleotide sequence reads TGTGCCAGCAGCTATGACAGTAACTATGGCTACACCTTC. Its protein is CASSYDSNYGYTF. The chain uses TRBV6-5 and TRBJ1-2; tentative D gene TRBD1, with 5 bases matching. V and J are truncated by 6 bases and 1 base respectively, leaving an intervening sequence of 9 bases. Via the germline V gene, CDR1 is MNHEY and CDR2 SVGAGI. The CDR3 covers 13 residues, taking in both the cysteine and the phenylalanine. Left in the record is the CDR3 DNA by itself, 39 bases read in frame from the first base.